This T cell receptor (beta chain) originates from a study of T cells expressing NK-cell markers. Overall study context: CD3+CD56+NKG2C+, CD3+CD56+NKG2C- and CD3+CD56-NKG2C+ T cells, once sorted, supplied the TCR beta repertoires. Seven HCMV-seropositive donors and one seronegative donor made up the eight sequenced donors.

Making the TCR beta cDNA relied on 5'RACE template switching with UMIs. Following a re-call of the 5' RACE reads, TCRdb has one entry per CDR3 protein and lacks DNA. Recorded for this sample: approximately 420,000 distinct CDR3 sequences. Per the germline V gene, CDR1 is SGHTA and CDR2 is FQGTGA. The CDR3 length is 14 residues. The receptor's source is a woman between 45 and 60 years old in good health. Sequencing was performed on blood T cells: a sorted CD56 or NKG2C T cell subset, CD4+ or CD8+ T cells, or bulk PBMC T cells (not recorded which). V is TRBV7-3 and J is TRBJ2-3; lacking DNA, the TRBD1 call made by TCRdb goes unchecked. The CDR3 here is CASSPRQGTNTQYF.